The 31 T cell receptor beta chains presented below share a single source sample, sequenced in a study of OX40 agonist ivuxolimab in advanced cancers. Profiling relied on immunoSEQ multiplex PCR, and the TCRdb table lists in-frame clones only, not all of them. The table has tens of thousands of clones, around four fifths seen once. The source material was CD4+ or CD8+ T cells sorted from blood, sampled in a trial of the OX40 agonist ivuxolimab. The receptors originated from an adult with an advanced solid tumor such as melanoma, head and neck, liver or kidney cancer.

A single count supports this clone. This chain connects TRBV5-1 to TRBJ1-4; D might be TRBD1 (5 bases). V shed 0 bases and J shed 6 bases, with 12 bases lying between them. The V gene's germline CDR1 is SGHRS and CDR2 YFSETQ. This CDR3 is built from 15 residues. This CDR3 reads CASSLGGSQDEKLFF. The CDR3 DNA follows: TGCGCCAGCAGCTTGGGGGGGTCGCAGGATGAAAAACTGTTTTTT.

The chain couples TRBV7-2 to TRBJ2-2; no reliable D call. Trimming took 3 bases from V and 6 from J, leaving 14 bases between them. Germline CDR1 is SGHTA and CDR2 is FQGNSA. CDR3 size: 15 residues. The CDR3 DNA follows: TGTGCCAGCAGCTTTGGCATTTCAATGGCCGGGGAGCTGTTTTTT. Translating it yields CASSFGISMAGELFF.

The chain combines TRBV6-5 with TRBJ2-7; D remains unclear. This CDR3 contains 12 residues. Germline CDR1 reads MNHEY; CDR2 reads SVGAGI. V was cut by 1 base and J by 3 bases, with 4 bases left in between. The CDR3 region has the DNA TGTGCCAGCAGTTACTGGGGCTACGAGCAGTACTTC. Translating gives CASSYWGYEQYF.

The sample holds a few counts of this clone. J is TRBJ1-1 and V is TRBV19, with TRBD1 as a possible D gene (5 bases). Trimming took 5 bases from V and 3 from J, leaving 16 bases between them. In germline, CDR1 is LNHDA, CDR2 SQIVND (reference sequence). There are 15 residues in the CDR3. CDR3 sequence: CASSQMRGVDTEAFF. The CDR3 nucleotides are TGTGCCAGTAGTCAAATGAGGGGCGTGGACACTGAAGCTTTCTTT.

This chain uses TRBV9 with TRBJ2-6; TRBD1 might be the D (5 bases). This CDR3 has 15 residues. Deletions cut 4 bases from V and 2 bases from J, with 10 bases between. CDR1 is SGDLS, CDR2 YYNGEE, per germline. CDR3 nucleotides: TGTGCCAGCAGCATGCGACAGCCTGGGGCCAACGTCCTGACTTTC. Amino acid sequence: CASSMRQPGANVLTF.

The gene calls are TRBV11-1 and TRBJ2-5; D is perhaps TRBD2 (5 bases). The CDR3 contains 11 residues. In germline, CDR1 is SGHAT, CDR2 FQDESV (reference sequence). V shed 9 bases and J shed 5 bases, with 10 bases lying between them. The CDR3 DNA reads as TGTGCCAGTCGAGGGCGGGAGACCCAGTACTTC. Translated, it gives CASRGRETQYF. Full variable domain (outside the CDR3, taken from reference TRBV11-1 and TRBJ2-5): EAEVAQSPRYKITEKSQAVAFWCDPISGHATLYWYRQILGQGPELLVQFQDESVVDDSQLPKDRFSAERLKGVDSTLKIQPAELGDSAMYLCASRGRETQYFGPGTRLLVL.

This clone was detected a few times. The chain has TRBV6-1 and TRBJ2-7; 8 bases agree with TRBD1. The V gene end was trimmed by 6 bases and the J gene end by 6 bases; junction bases not matched to a gene: 7. Germline-derived CDR1 and CDR2 are MNHNS and SASEGT. The CDR3 totals 13 residues. The CDR3 region has the DNA TGTGCCAGCAGGGGGCGGCAGGGGGCCGAGCAGTACTTC. The encoded protein is CASRGRQGAEQYF.

This sequence joins TRBV5-1 and TRBJ2-3; D is unresolved. Germline loops: CDR1 SGHRS, CDR2 YFSETQ. This CDR3 region has 14 residues. Trimming shortened V by 0 bases and J by 2 bases, and 7 bases separated the two germline ends. CDR3 sequence reads: CASSLGYNTDTQYF. In DNA, the CDR3 is TGCGCCAGCAGCTTGGGCTACAACACAGATACGCAGTATTTT.

The rearrangement links TRBV19 to TRBJ2-1; D is ambiguous. The V gene lost 4 bases and the J gene lost 10 bases, with 8 bases spanning the gap. CDR1 and CDR2 from the germline V gene are LNHDA and SQIVND (reference sequence). The CDR3 runs 11 residues. CDR3 protein: CASSTQDEQFF. The CDR3, as DNA: TGTGCCAGTAGTACCCAAGACGAGCAGTTCTTC.

The chain joins TRBV29-1 to TRBJ1-2, with D possibly TRBD1 on 6 matching bases. Looked up from germline, CDR1 is SQVTM and CDR2 is ANQGSEA. The CDR3 runs 16 residues. Trimming removed 6 bases at V and 4 bases at J, with 24 bases between. The CDR3 DNA sequence: TGCAGCGTGGGGGACATAGGGTACGGCTACAGCTATGGCTACACCTTC. Translated, it gives CSVGDIGYGYSYGYTF.

The gene calls are TRBV6-5 and TRBJ2-7; D could derive from TRBD1 or TRBD2 (5 bases each). Germline CDR1 and CDR2: MNHEY and SVGAGI. The CDR3 length is 14 residues. V dropped 5 bases and J dropped 3 bases, with 14 bases sitting between them. This CDR3 reads CASSANRDGYEQYF. The CDR3 nucleotides are TGTGCCAGCAGTGCGAACCGGGACGGCTACGAGCAGTACTTC.

This chain joins TRBV10-3 and TRBJ1-1, with D uncertain. Germline assignment: CDR1 ENHRY and CDR2 SYGVKD. The CDR3 totals 13 residues. Deletions cut 3 bases from V and 6 bases from J, with 11 bases between. CDR3 nucleotides: TGTGCCATCAGTGAAGAGACCGTCGCTGAAGCTTTCTTT. Its protein product is CAISEETVAEAFF.

The chain joins TRBV29-1 to TRBJ2-5; D is unclear. Germline V lookup: CDR1 SQVTM, CDR2 ANQGSEA. Trimming left V 4 bases short and J 4 bases short, with 1 base between. The CDR3 loop spans 9 amino acids. CDR3 sequence (DNA): TGCAGCGTTGGAGAGACCCAGTACTTC. This sequence encodes CSVGETQYF.

This clone was counted a few times. J is TRBJ2-5 and V is TRBV29-1, with D unclear. Between the trimmed V and J ends, which lost 2 bases and 0 bases, there was a span of 7 bases. Germline-derived CDR1 and CDR2 are SQVTM and ANQGSEA. The CDR3 is 13 residues long. CDR3 bases: TGCAGCGTTGAACCAAAATACCAAGAGACCCAGTACTTC. Translation gives CSVEPKYQETQYF.

This chain uses TRBV30 with TRBJ1-4; D unresolved. With 2 bases removed from V and 8 bases from J, the gap between germline ends came to 6 bases. The germline V gene encodes CDR1 GTSNPN and CDR2 SVGIG (reference sequence). The CDR3 runs 11 residues. This chain's CDR3 is CAWSPREKLFF. In nucleotides, the CDR3 is TGTGCCTGGAGTCCAAGAGAAAAACTGTTTTTT.

The rearrangement joins TRBV6-1 to TRBJ2-1; 9 positions agree with TRBD1. CDR3 size: 15 residues. V lost 8 bases, J lost 6 bases, and 11 bases stayed unmatched. Germline-derived CDR1 and CDR2 are MNHNS and SASEGT. In DNA, the CDR3 is TGTGCCAGCCAACCCTCGGGACAGGGAGGCAATGAGCAGTTCTTC. Protein sequence: CASQPSGQGGNEQFF.

The chain is built from TRBV18 and TRBJ2-5; 9 bases map to TRBD2. Unmatched junction bases numbered 5, after V lost 1 base and J lost 5 bases. This CDR3 contains 15 residues. CDR1 is KGHSH, CDR2 LQKENI, per germline. CDR3 protein: CASSPRSSGDETQYF. As DNA, the CDR3 is TGTGCCAGCTCACCACGGTCTAGCGGGGATGAGACCCAGTACTTC.

V usage is TRBV9 and J usage is TRBJ1-4, with a weak D call TRBD1 (5 bases). V lost 3 bases to trimming and J lost 5 bases, with 11 bases between them. There are 14 residues in the CDR3. Germline V lookup: CDR1 SGDLS, CDR2 YYNGEE. The CDR3 reads CASSARDGNEKLFF. The CDR3 nucleotides read TGTGCCAGCAGCGCGCGGGACGGCAATGAAAAACTGTTTTTT.

The chain links TRBV21-1 to TRBJ1-5; the table's D call, TRBD1, was not checked against the DNA. TRBV21-1 is termed a pseudogene. This CDR3 region has 14 residues. DNA for the CDR3: TGTGCCAGCAGCAACGGGGACAACAATCAGCCCCAGCATTTT. Translating it yields CASSNGDNNQPQHF.

This clone has just one count. The rearrangement uses TRBV5-1 and TRBJ2-7, with a weak D call TRBD2 (5 bases). The CDR3 spans 14 residues. CDR1 SGHRS and CDR2 YFSETQ come from the germline V gene. The V gene lost 1 base and the J gene lost 2 bases, with 10 bases spanning the gap. The CDR3 nucleotides read TGCGCCAGCAGCTTGCGGGGTGAAGCCTACGAGCAGTACTTC. Protein sequence: CASSLRGEAYEQYF.

The chain recombines TRBV5-1 with TRBJ2-3, with D uncertain. Between the trimmed V and J ends, which lost 4 bases and 0 bases, there was a span of 3 bases. Germline V CDR1 and CDR2: SGHRS, YFSETQ. The CDR3 consists of 12 residues. CDR3 region: CASSPSTDTQYF. DNA of the CDR3: TGCGCCAGCAGCCCTAGCACAGATACGCAGTATTTT.

The chain has TRBV5-6 and TRBJ1-3; the D gene is possibly TRBD1 (5 bases). The CDR3 is made up of 16 amino acids. Between the trimmed V and J ends, which lost 1 base and 7 bases, there was a span of 18 bases. In germline, CDR1 is SGHDT, CDR2 YYEEEE. The CDR3 DNA reads as TGTGCCAGCAGCTTGAAAAGAACACTCTGGGGGAACACCATATATTTT. Translation gives CASSLKRTLWGNTIYF.

The chain combines TRBV6-1 with TRBJ2-4; no clear D. In germline, CDR1 is MNHNS, CDR2 SASEGT. V was clipped by 3 bases and J by 0 bases, with 9 bases between them. This CDR3 spans 15 amino acids. Here the CDR3 reads CASSDSSAAKNIQYF. CDR3 sequence (DNA): TGTGCCAGCAGTGACTCTTCAGCAGCCAAAAACATTCAGTACTTC.

This clone has only a few counts. J is TRBJ1-1 and V is TRBV5-1; D is uncertain. The germline V and J ends were trimmed by 4 bases and 0 bases, with 7 bases remaining between them. CDR1 and CDR2 (germline): SGHRS, YFSETQ. This CDR3 has 13 residues. The CDR3 region has the DNA TGCGCCAGCAGCACTCGTATGAACACTGAAGCTTTCTTT. Its translation is CASSTRMNTEAFF.

V and J are TRBV6-5 and TRBJ1-3; D remains unclear. Germline CDR1 reads MNHEY; CDR2 reads SVGAGI. The ends were cut back, 2 bases at V and 4 bases at J, with 12 bases in the middle. The CDR3 runs 15 residues. CDR3 region: CASSYRRGTGNTIYF. The CDR3 region has the DNA TGTGCCAGCAGTTACCGTCGGGGAACGGGAAACACCATATATTTT.

The genes are TRBV10-3 and TRBJ2-7; tentatively, D is TRBD2 (5 bases). Looked up from germline, CDR1 is ENHRY and CDR2 is SYGVKD. This CDR3 is 13 amino acids long. Here the CDR3 reads CASEPGNMREQYF. As DNA, the CDR3 is TGTGCTTCCGAACCGGGAAACATGAGGGAGCAGTACTTC.

V and J are TRBV4-1 and TRBJ2-1; either TRBD1 or TRBD2 may supply D (6 bases each). This CDR3 region has 16 residues. V lost 8 bases, J lost 5 bases, and 22 bases lay in between. Germline CDR1 is MGHRA and CDR2 is YSYEKL. CDR3 in amino acids: CASRKGDSRGNNEQFF. In DNA form, the CDR3 reads TGCGCCAGCCGGAAGGGGGACTCCCGGGGTAACAATGAGCAGTTCTTC.

The chain employs TRBV6-5 and TRBJ1-4; 8 bases align to TRBD1. Germline V gene sequence: CDR1 MNHEY, CDR2 SVGAGI. J was trimmed by 5 bases and V by 0 bases; bases with no gene match: 2. The CDR3 is 15 residues long. Here the CDR3 DNA reads TGTGCCAGCAGTTACTCGGGGACAGGAAATGAAAAACTGTTTTTT. This sequence encodes CASSYSGTGNEKLFF.

The chain joins TRBV7-2 to TRBJ1-5; D call uncertain. Between the trimmed V and J ends, which lost 5 bases and 2 bases, there was a span of 16 bases. Germline loops: CDR1 SGHTA, CDR2 FQGNSA. This CDR3 spans 16 amino acids. CDR3 DNA: TGTGCCAGCAGCCCCTATCCCCGGATGGGCAATCAGCCCCAGCATTTT. Encoded protein: CASSPYPRMGNQPQHF.

The chain combines TRBV28 with TRBJ2-1, with TRBD2 matching 9 bases. CDR1 is MDHEN, CDR2 SYDVKM, per germline. The CDR3 is 17 amino acids. V lost 5 bases and J lost 4; bases outside the gene matches: 12. This chain's CDR3 is CASSRGIDSGGYNEQFF. The CDR3 coding sequence is TGTGCCAGCAGTCGAGGTATAGATAGCGGGGGATACAATGAGCAGTTCTTC.

V and J are TRBV4-3 and TRBJ2-7; TRBD1 is a possible D gene (5 bases). The germline V and J ends were trimmed by 0 bases and 0 bases, with 12 bases remaining between them. Germline V gives CDR1 LGHNA, CDR2 YSLEER. The CDR3 has 16 residues. CDR3 sequence (DNA): TGCGCCAGCAGCCAAGATCCCCAGGGCAACTCCTACGAGCAGTACTTC. Its protein product is CASSQDPQGNSYEQYF.